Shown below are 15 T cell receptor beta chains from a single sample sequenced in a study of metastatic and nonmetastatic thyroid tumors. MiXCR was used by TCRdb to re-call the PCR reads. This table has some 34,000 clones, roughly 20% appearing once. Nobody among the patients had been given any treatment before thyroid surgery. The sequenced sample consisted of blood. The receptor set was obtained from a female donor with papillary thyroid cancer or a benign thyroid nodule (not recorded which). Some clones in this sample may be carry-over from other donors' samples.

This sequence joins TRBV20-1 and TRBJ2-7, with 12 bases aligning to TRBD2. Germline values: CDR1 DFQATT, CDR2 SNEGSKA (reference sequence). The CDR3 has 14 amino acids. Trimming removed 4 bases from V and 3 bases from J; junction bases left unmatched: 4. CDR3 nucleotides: TGCAGTGCTACTAGCGGGGGGGTTTTCTACGAGCAGTACTTC. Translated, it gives CSATSGGVFYEQYF.

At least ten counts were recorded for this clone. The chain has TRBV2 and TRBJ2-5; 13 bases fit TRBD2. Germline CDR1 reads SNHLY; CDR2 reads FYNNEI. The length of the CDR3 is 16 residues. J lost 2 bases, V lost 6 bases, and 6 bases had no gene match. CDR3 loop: CASRAETSGRQETQYF. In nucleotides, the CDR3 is TGTGCCAGCAGGGCTGAGACTAGCGGGAGGCAAGAGACCCAGTACTTC.

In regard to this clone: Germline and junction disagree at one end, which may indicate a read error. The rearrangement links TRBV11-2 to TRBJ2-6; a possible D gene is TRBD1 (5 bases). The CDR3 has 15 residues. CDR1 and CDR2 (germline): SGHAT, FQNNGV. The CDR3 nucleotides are TGTGCCAGCAGCTTGCGGCTCACTGGGGCCAACGTCCCGACTTTC. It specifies CASSLRLTGANVPTF. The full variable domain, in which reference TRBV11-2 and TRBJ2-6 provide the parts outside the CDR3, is EAGVAQSPRYKIIEKRQSVAFWCNPISGHATLYWYQQILGQGPKLLIQFQNNGVVDDSQLPKDRFSAERLKGVDSTLKIQPAKLEDSAVYLCASSLRLTGANVPTFGAGSRLTVL.

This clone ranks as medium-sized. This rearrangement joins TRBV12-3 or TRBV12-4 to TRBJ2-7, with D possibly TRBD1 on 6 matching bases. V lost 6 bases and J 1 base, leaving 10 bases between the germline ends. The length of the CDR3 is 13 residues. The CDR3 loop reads CASSRGISYEQYF. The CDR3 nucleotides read TGTGCCAGCAGCAGGGGAATATCCTACGAGCAGTACTTC.

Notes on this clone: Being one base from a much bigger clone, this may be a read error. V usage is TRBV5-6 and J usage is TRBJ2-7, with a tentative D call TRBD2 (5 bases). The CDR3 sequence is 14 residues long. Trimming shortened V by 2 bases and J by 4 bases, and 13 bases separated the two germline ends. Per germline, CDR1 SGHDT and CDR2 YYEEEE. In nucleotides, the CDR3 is TGTGCCAGCAGCTTCCCGGTACTAGGGTACGAGCAGTACTTC. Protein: CASSFPVLGYEQYF.

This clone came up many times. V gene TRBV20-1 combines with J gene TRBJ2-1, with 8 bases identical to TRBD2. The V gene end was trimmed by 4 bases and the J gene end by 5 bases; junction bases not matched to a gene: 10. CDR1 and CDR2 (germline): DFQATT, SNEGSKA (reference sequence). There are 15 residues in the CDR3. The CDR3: CSAIDGGAIDNEQFF. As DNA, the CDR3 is TGCAGTGCTATTGACGGGGGGGCCATTGACAATGAGCAGTTCTTC.

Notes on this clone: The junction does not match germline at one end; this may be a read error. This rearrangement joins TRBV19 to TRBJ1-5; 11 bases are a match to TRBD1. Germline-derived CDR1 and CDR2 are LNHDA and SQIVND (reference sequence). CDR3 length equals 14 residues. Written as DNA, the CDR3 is TGTGCCAGTACCAAGGACAGGGGGCTTCAGCCCCATCATTTT. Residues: CASTKDRGLQPHHF. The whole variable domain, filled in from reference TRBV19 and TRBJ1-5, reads DGGITQSPKYLFRKEGQNVTLSCEQNLNHDAMYWYRQDPGQGLRLIYYSQIVNDFQKGDIAEGYSVSREKKESFPLTVTSAQKNPTAFYLCASTKDRGLQPHHFGDGTRLSIL.

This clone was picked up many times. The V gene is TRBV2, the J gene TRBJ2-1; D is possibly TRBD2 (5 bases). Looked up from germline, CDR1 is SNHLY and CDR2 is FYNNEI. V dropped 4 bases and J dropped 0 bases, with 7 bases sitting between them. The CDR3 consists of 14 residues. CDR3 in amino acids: CASSGGSSYNEQFF. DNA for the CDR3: TGTGCCAGCAGTGGAGGGAGCTCCTACAATGAGCAGTTCTTC.

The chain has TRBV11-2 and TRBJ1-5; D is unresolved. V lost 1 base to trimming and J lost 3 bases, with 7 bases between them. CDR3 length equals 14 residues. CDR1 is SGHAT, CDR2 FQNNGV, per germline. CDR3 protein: CASSLGQFNQPQHF. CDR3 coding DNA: TGTGCCAGCAGCTTAGGCCAGTTCAATCAGCCCCAGCATTTT. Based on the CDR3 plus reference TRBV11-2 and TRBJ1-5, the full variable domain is EAGVAQSPRYKIIEKRQSVAFWCNPISGHATLYWYQQILGQGPKLLIQFQNNGVVDDSQLPKDRFSAERLKGVDSTLKIQPAKLEDSAVYLCASSLGQFNQPQHFGDGTRLSIL.

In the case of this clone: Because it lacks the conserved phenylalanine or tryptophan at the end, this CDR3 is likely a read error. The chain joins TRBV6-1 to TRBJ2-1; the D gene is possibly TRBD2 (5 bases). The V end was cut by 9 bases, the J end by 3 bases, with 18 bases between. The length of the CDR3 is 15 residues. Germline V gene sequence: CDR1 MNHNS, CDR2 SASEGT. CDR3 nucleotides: TGTGCCAGTCTAAACAGCGGTAGCTACTACAATGAGCAGTTCATC. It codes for CASLNSGSYYNEQFI.

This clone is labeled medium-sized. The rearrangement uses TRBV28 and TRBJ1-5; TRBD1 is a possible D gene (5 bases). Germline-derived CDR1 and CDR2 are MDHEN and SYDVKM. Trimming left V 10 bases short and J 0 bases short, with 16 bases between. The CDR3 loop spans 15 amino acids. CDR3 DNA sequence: TGTGCCAACAGCGATCAGGGATATAGCAATCAGCCCCAGCATTTT. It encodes CANSDQGYSNQPQHF.

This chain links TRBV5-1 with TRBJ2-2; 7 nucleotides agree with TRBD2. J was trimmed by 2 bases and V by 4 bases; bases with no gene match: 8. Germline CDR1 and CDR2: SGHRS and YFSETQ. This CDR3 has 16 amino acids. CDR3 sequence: CASSLSAGPNTGELFF. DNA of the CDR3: TGCGCCAGCAGCCTGTCAGCGGGACCCAACACCGGGGAGCTGTTTTTT.

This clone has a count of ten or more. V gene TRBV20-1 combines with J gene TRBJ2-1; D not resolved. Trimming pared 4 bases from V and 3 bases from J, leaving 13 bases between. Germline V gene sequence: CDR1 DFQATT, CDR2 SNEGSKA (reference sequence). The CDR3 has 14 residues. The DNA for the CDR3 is TGCAGTGCTACGCCAGATAATAGCTACAATGAGCAGTTCTTC. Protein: CSATPDNSYNEQFF.

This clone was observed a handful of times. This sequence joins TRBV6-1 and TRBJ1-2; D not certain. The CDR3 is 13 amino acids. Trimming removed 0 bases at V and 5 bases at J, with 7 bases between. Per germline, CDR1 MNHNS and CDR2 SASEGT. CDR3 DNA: TGTGCCAGCAGTGAAGCGTCAGATTATGGCTACACCTTC. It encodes CASSEASDYGYTF.

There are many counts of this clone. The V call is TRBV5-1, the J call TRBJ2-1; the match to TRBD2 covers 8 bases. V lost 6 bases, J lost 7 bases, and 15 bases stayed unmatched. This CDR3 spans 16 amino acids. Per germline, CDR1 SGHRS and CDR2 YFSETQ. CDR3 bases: TGCGCCAGCATGCGGGTGCCGGGAGGGGTTGGGAATGAGCAGTTCTTC. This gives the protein CASMRVPGGVGNEQFF.